This record covers a single T cell receptor (beta chain). The assay was immunoSEQ multiplex PCR, and TCRdb's table has in-frame clones only and misses some. This table has tens of thousands of clones, 65% to 90% appearing once. The source of the sample is a study of a mutant IDH1 vaccine in newly diagnosed glioma. Turning to the study itself: Patients were pretreated with radiotherapy, temozolomide, or both, mostly both.

Germline loops: CDR1 SGHTA, CDR2 FQGNSA. The CDR3 is 12 residues long. V was shortened by 5 bases and J by 4 bases, with 8 bases between the two germline ends. As for time point: baseline, week 1 (first vaccination visit). Sample treatment: pre-vaccination baseline after standard-of-care therapy. Specimen: PBMCs, collected from a glioma patient treated with radiotherapy, temozolomide or both. The rearrangement joins TRBV7-2 to TRBJ1-1; D is undetermined. The receptor was isolated from a man younger than 40 with glioma. Written as DNA, the CDR3 is TGTGCCAGCAGCCTATATGGCACTGAAGCTTTCTTT. It yields the protein CASSLYGTEAFF.